A selection of T cell receptor beta chains follows, all from one sample in a study of T-cell memory formation after mild COVID-19. TCRdb reprocessed the 5' RACE reads via MiXCR and lists one record per CDR3 protein. The data contain approximately 300,000 distinct CDR3 sequences, around 8% of them singletons. The sequenced sample consisted of PBMCs or a T cell subset sorted from them (not recorded which). The receptors derive from a man between 18 and 35 years old who had mild COVID-19 (a few samples of this study predate the infection). Cell type and time point are not known. CDR3s include the opening cysteine and the closing phenylalanine or tryptophan. The D gene is left open where the match is weak. The size of a clone is reported for some rows only, either as once, few or many, or as a class for expanded clones.

d_call: .; j_call: TRBJ2-5; v_call: TRBV7-2; clone_size: many; cdr3_aa: CASSLMGQETQYF; cdr3_nt: TGTGCCAGCAGCTTAATGGGCCAAGAGACCCAGTACTTC
d_call: .; j_call: TRBJ1-2; v_call: TRBV18; clone_size: .; cdr3_aa: CASSPMTEPYGYTF; cdr3_nt: TGTGCCAGCTCACCGATGACAGAACCCTATGGCTACACCTTC
d_call: TRBD2; j_call: TRBJ2-1; v_call: TRBV7-3; clone_size: .; cdr3_aa: CASSSTGTTNEQFF; cdr3_nt: TGTGCCAGCAGCTCCACCGGGACTACCAATGAGCAGTTCTTC
d_call: TRBD1; j_call: TRBJ2-3; v_call: TRBV5-1; clone_size: few; cdr3_aa: CASSFITTGGSGIADTQYF; cdr3_nt: TGCGCCAGCAGCTTCATCACCACAGGGGGCAGTGGGATCGCAGATACGCAGTATTTT
d_call: .; j_call: TRBJ2-5; v_call: TRBV24-1; clone_size: many; cdr3_aa: CATSDSGKYQETQYF; cdr3_nt: TGTGCCACCAGTGATTCGGGAAAGTACCAAGAGACCCAGTACTTC
d_call: .; j_call: TRBJ2-4; v_call: TRBV28; clone_size: few; cdr3_aa: CASSPFEAKNIQYF; cdr3_nt: TGTGCCAGCAGTCCCTTTGAGGCCAAAAACATTCAGTACTTC
d_call: TRBD1; j_call: TRBJ1-4; v_call: TRBV7-2; clone_size: .; cdr3_aa: CASSPGQGRTNEKLFF; cdr3_nt: TGTGCCAGCAGCCCCGGACAGGGAAGAACTAATGAAAAACTGTTTTTT
d_call: .; j_call: TRBJ2-7; v_call: TRBV30; clone_size: .; cdr3_aa: CAWSVGGRAGEQYF; cdr3_nt: TGTGCCTGGAGTGTGGGGGGCAGGGCGGGCGAGCAGTACTTC
d_call: .; j_call: TRBJ2-3; v_call: TRBV7-2; clone_size: .; cdr3_aa: CASSADRRGDTQYF; cdr3_nt: TGTGCCAGCAGCGCTGACAGGAGAGGGGATACGCAGTATTTT
d_call: .; j_call: TRBJ2-7; v_call: TRBV7-2; clone_size: few; cdr3_aa: CAAGLGGSYEQYF; cdr3_nt: TGTGCCGCTGGGCTGGGGGGCTCCTACGAGCAGTACTTC
d_call: .; j_call: TRBJ1-1; v_call: TRBV5-1; clone_size: few; cdr3_aa: CASSPSEGTTEAFF; cdr3_nt: TGCGCCAGCAGCCCCTCGGAGGGGACCACTGAAGCTTTCTTT
d_call: TRBD1; j_call: TRBJ2-1; v_call: TRBV29-1; clone_size: .; cdr3_aa: CSVPRGGQSSYNEQFF; cdr3_nt: TGCAGCGTACCCCGTGGGGGACAGAGCTCCTACAATGAGCAGTTCTTC
d_call: .; j_call: TRBJ2-5; v_call: TRBV7-9; clone_size: many; cdr3_aa: CASSFMKTQYF; cdr3_nt: TGTGCCAGCAGCTTTATGAAGACCCAGTACTTC
d_call: .; j_call: TRBJ1-1; v_call: TRBV18; clone_size: few; cdr3_aa: CASSDTGNTEAFF; cdr3_nt: TGTGCCAGCTCAGACACAGGAAACACTGAAGCTTTCTTT
d_call: .; j_call: TRBJ1-1; v_call: TRBV6-5; clone_size: .; cdr3_aa: CASSRQAKNTEAFF; cdr3_nt: TGTGCCAGCAGTCGACAGGCTAAGAACACTGAAGCTTTCTTT
d_call: TRBD1; j_call: TRBJ1-2; v_call: TRBV5-4; clone_size: few; cdr3_aa: CASRPGTGTSYGYTF; cdr3_nt: TGTGCCAGCAGACCCGGGACAGGGACCTCCTATGGCTACACCTTC
d_call: .; j_call: TRBJ2-5; v_call: TRBV5-1; clone_size: .; cdr3_aa: CASSPGTYQETQYF; cdr3_nt: TGCGCCAGCAGCCCGGGTACATACCAAGAGACCCAGTACTTC
d_call: TRBD2; j_call: TRBJ2-3; v_call: TRBV9; clone_size: .; cdr3_aa: CASSVSTGGRDTQYF; cdr3_nt: TGTGCCAGCAGCGTCTCGACGGGAGGACGAGATACGCAGTATTTT
d_call: .; j_call: TRBJ1-3; v_call: TRBV5-1; clone_size: .; cdr3_aa: CASSPDGYSGNTIYF; cdr3_nt: TGCGCCAGCAGCCCGGACGGTTACTCTGGAAACACCATATATTTT
d_call: .; j_call: TRBJ1-5; v_call: TRBV4-1; clone_size: many; cdr3_aa: CASSRVGQPQHF; cdr3_nt: TGCGCCAGCAGCCGTGTCGGACAGCCCCAGCATTTT
d_call: TRBD2; j_call: TRBJ2-3; v_call: TRBV9; clone_size: .; cdr3_aa: CASSALAGGHSDTQYF; cdr3_nt: TGTGCCAGCAGCGCCCTAGCGGGGGGGCATTCAGATACGCAGTATTTT
d_call: .; j_call: TRBJ1-2; v_call: TRBV3-1; clone_size: .; cdr3_aa: CASSAGWVPYGYTF; cdr3_nt: TGTGCCAGCAGCGCGGGGTGGGTCCCCTATGGCTACACCTTC
d_call: .; j_call: TRBJ1-2; v_call: TRBV6-1; clone_size: few; cdr3_aa: CASSEIRPGLGYTF; cdr3_nt: TGTGCCAGCAGTGAAATTCGACCAGGGCTTGGCTACACCTTC
d_call: TRBD2; j_call: TRBJ2-5; v_call: TRBV7-2; clone_size: .; cdr3_aa: CASSPAGGAWETQYF; cdr3_nt: TGTGCCAGCAGCCCCGCCGGGGGGGCTTGGGAGACCCAGTACTTC
d_call: TRBD2; j_call: TRBJ2-3; v_call: TRBV5-1; clone_size: many; cdr3_aa: CASSFSGADTQYF; cdr3_nt: TGCGCCAGCAGCTTTAGCGGGGCAGATACGCAGTATTTT
d_call: TRBD1; j_call: TRBJ1-2; v_call: TRBV7-2; clone_size: .; cdr3_aa: CASSSYDRVYGYTF; cdr3_nt: TGTGCCAGCAGCTCCTACGACAGGGTATATGGCTACACCTTC
d_call: .; j_call: TRBJ2-1; v_call: TRBV19; clone_size: few; cdr3_aa: CASSIGQGSMNEQFF; cdr3_nt: TGTGCCAGTAGTATTGGGCAGGGGAGTATGAATGAGCAGTTCTTC
d_call: .; j_call: TRBJ1-2; v_call: TRBV27; clone_size: .; cdr3_aa: CASSPDILYGYTF; cdr3_nt: TGTGCCAGCAGTCCGGACATTCTCTATGGCTACACCTTC
d_call: TRBD2; j_call: TRBJ2-5; v_call: TRBV6-5; clone_size: .; cdr3_aa: CASSWGGGPQETQYF; cdr3_nt: TGTGCCAGCAGTTGGGGCGGGGGGCCGCAGGAGACCCAGTACTTC
d_call: TRBD1; j_call: TRBJ1-1; v_call: TRBV12-3/TRBV12-4; clone_size: .; cdr3_aa: CASALGQGEAFF; cdr3_nt: TGTGCCAGCGCCCTTGGACAGGGCGAAGCTTTCTTT
d_call: .; j_call: TRBJ1-1; v_call: TRBV20-1; clone_size: few; cdr3_aa: CSASSFEGRGEAFF; cdr3_nt: TGCAGTGCTAGTTCGTTTGAGGGCCGAGGGGAAGCTTTCTTT
d_call: TRBD2; j_call: TRBJ2-1; v_call: TRBV9; clone_size: .; cdr3_aa: CASSVGGWGGEQFF; cdr3_nt: TGTGCCAGCAGCGTAGGAGGCTGGGGGGGTGAGCAGTTCTTC
d_call: TRBD2; j_call: TRBJ2-3; v_call: TRBV12-3/TRBV12-4; clone_size: many; cdr3_aa: CASSLGLAGTDTQYF; cdr3_nt: TGTGCCAGCAGCTTGGGACTAGCGGGTACAGATACGCAGTATTTT
d_call: .; j_call: TRBJ2-5; v_call: TRBV7-9; clone_size: few; cdr3_aa: CASSLALQETQYF; cdr3_nt: TGTGCCAGCAGCTTAGCCCTCCAAGAGACCCAGTACTTC
d_call: .; j_call: TRBJ1-2; v_call: TRBV15; clone_size: .; cdr3_aa: CATSRAAPLGYGYTF; cdr3_nt: TGTGCCACCAGCAGAGCGGCACCCCTCGGCTATGGCTACACCTTC
d_call: TRBD1; j_call: TRBJ1-4; v_call: TRBV7-9; clone_size: .; cdr3_aa: CASSLPLGTGVSNEKLFF; cdr3_nt: TGTGCCAGCAGTTTACCCCTCGGGACAGGGGTCTCCAATGAAAAACTGTTTTTT
d_call: .; j_call: TRBJ2-5; v_call: TRBV5-1; clone_size: .; cdr3_aa: CASSTGGEWGETQYF; cdr3_nt: TGCGCCAGCAGCACTGGGGGCGAATGGGGGGAGACCCAGTACTTC
d_call: TRBD1; j_call: TRBJ1-4; v_call: TRBV15; clone_size: .; cdr3_aa: CATSTADRGGEKLFF; cdr3_nt: TGTGCCACCAGCACGGCGGACAGGGGAGGCGAAAAACTGTTTTTT
d_call: TRBD2; j_call: TRBJ2-1; v_call: TRBV29-1; clone_size: .; cdr3_aa: CSVAGLAGSYNEQFF; cdr3_nt: TGCAGCGTGGCGGGACTAGCTGGGTCCTACAATGAGCAGTTCTTC
d_call: TRBD1; j_call: TRBJ1-5; v_call: TRBV5-1; clone_size: few; cdr3_aa: CASSTGQGNQPQHF; cdr3_nt: TGCGCCAGCAGCACTGGACAGGGTAATCAGCCCCAGCATTTT
d_call: .; j_call: TRBJ2-7; v_call: TRBV5-4; clone_size: .; cdr3_aa: CASSFQPDTFTPEQYF; cdr3_nt: TGTGCCAGCAGCTTCCAACCTGATACGTTTACTCCCGAGCAGTACTTC
d_call: .; j_call: TRBJ1-4; v_call: TRBV5-1; clone_size: .; cdr3_aa: CASSLRPTNEKLFF; cdr3_nt: TGCGCCAGCAGCTTGAGGCCAACTAATGAAAAACTGTTTTTT
d_call: .; j_call: TRBJ1-1; v_call: TRBV5-1; clone_size: many; cdr3_aa: CASSLIGSNTEAFF; cdr3_nt: TGCGCCAGCAGCTTGATAGGGAGCAACACTGAAGCTTTCTTT
d_call: .; j_call: TRBJ1-2; v_call: TRBV5-6; clone_size: .; cdr3_aa: CASSLDVTFYGYTF; cdr3_nt: TGTGCCAGCAGCTTAGATGTGACCTTCTATGGCTACACCTTC
d_call: .; j_call: TRBJ2-1; v_call: TRBV7-2; clone_size: many; cdr3_aa: CASSATRNYNEQFF; cdr3_nt: TGTGCCAGCAGCGCGACTAGAAACTACAATGAGCAGTTCTTC
d_call: .; j_call: TRBJ1-1; v_call: TRBV11-2; clone_size: .; cdr3_aa: CASSLVARSAEAFF; cdr3_nt: TGTGCCAGCAGCTTAGTGGCCAGGAGCGCTGAAGCTTTCTTT
d_call: .; j_call: TRBJ2-3; v_call: TRBV10-3; clone_size: many; cdr3_aa: CAISESKVSRTDTQYF; cdr3_nt: TGTGCCATCAGTGAGTCGAAAGTATCCCGGACAGATACGCAGTATTTT
d_call: TRBD1; j_call: TRBJ2-5; v_call: TRBV5-4; clone_size: .; cdr3_aa: CASSWGQAPPGTQYF; cdr3_nt: TGTGCCAGCAGCTGGGGACAGGCGCCACCGGGGACCCAGTACTTC
d_call: .; j_call: TRBJ2-5; v_call: TRBV5-1; clone_size: many; cdr3_aa: CASGQNFVRTQYF; cdr3_nt: TGCGCCAGCGGACAGAACTTTGTGCGGACCCAGTACTTC
d_call: .; j_call: TRBJ2-5; v_call: TRBV7-9; clone_size: .; cdr3_aa: CASSFSSGPQETQYF; cdr3_nt: TGTGCCAGCAGCTTCTCCTCGGGGCCCCAAGAGACCCAGTACTTC
d_call: .; j_call: TRBJ2-1; v_call: TRBV3-1; clone_size: many; cdr3_aa: CASSRTSANEQFF; cdr3_nt: TGTGCCAGCAGCCGGACGTCCGCCAATGAGCAGTTCTTC
d_call: TRBD1; j_call: TRBJ2-5; v_call: TRBV7-6; clone_size: .; cdr3_aa: CASSLVWDRGGETQYF; cdr3_nt: TGTGCCAGCAGCTTAGTTTGGGACAGGGGTGGAGAGACCCAGTACTTC
d_call: .; j_call: TRBJ2-1; v_call: TRBV5-8; clone_size: few; cdr3_aa: CASSLARDSWLFF; cdr3_nt: TGTGCCAGCAGCTTGGCCCGGGACTCGTGGCTGTTCTTC
d_call: .; j_call: TRBJ2-1; v_call: TRBV5-1; clone_size: once; cdr3_aa: CASSLDGAPSSYNEQFF; cdr3_nt: TGCGCCAGCAGCTTGGACGGGGCCCCAAGCTCCTACAATGAGCAGTTCTTC